The rows below give T cell receptor beta chains drawn from one sample of a study of T cells in Graves' hyperthyroidism and ophthalmopathy. TCRdb reprocessed the multiplex PCR reads with MiXCR, giving one entry per CDR3 protein. There are about 610,000 distinct CDR3 sequences in the sample; 40% to 55% occur only once, and roughly 7.7% lies in the top ten. The sample taken for sequencing was peripheral blood or thyroid tissue (not recorded which). The receptor source for this set is a woman aged 18-29 years with Graves' hyperthyroidism. Each CDR3 is given with its conserved first and last residue. D genes are given only for firm matches. The size of a clone is reported for some rows only, either as once, few or many, or as a class for expanded clones.

D: TRBD1
size: many
J: TRBJ1-2
V: TRBV27
DNA: TGTGCCAGCAGTTCAGAGACAGGGGGCAATGCCTATGGCTACACCTTC
CDR3: CASSSETGGNAYGYTF

D: TRBD1
size: NA
J: TRBJ2-1
V: TRBV24-1
DNA: TGTGCCACCAGCGGTCTTGACAGGGGAGGATACAATGAGCAGTTCTTC
CDR3: CATSGLDRGGYNEQFF

D: TRBD1
size: many
J: TRBJ1-2
V: TRBV11-1
DNA: TGTGCCAGCAGCTTACGAGGGGGCGACTATGGCTACACCTTC
CDR3: CASSLRGGDYGYTF

D: TRBD1
size: NA
J: TRBJ2-1
V: TRBV29-1
DNA: TGCAGCGTACAGACAGGGAACTCCTACAATGAGCAGTTCTTC
CDR3: CSVQTGNSYNEQFF

D: TRBD1
size: many
J: TRBJ2-5
V: TRBV9
DNA: TGTGCCAGCAGCACACCGGGACAGGGTTTCGTGACCCAGTACTTC
CDR3: CASSTPGQGFVTQYF

D: TRBD1
size: NA
J: TRBJ1-3
V: TRBV2
DNA: TGTGCCAGCAAGGGGGCAGGGGGAAACACCATATATTTT
CDR3: CASKGAGGNTIYF

D: NA
size: NA
J: TRBJ2-6
V: TRBV7-8
DNA: TGTGCCAGCAGCTGGGACCGCTTCTCTGGGGCCAACGTCCTGACTTTC
CDR3: CASSWDRFSGANVLTF

D: NA
size: many
J: TRBJ2-7
V: TRBV19
DNA: TGTGCCAGTAGTATGGGGTCACGCTCCTACGAGCAGTACTTC
CDR3: CASSMGSRSYEQYF

D: NA
size: many
J: TRBJ1-2
V: TRBV29-1
DNA: TGCAGCGTTGAAGACAGCGTCGGGAGTGGCTACACCTTC
CDR3: CSVEDSVGSGYTF

D: NA
size: few
J: TRBJ2-2
V: TRBV19
DNA: TGTGCCAGTAGTTTGGGCCGGGCCGGGGAGCTGTTTTTT
CDR3: CASSLGRAGELFF

D: TRBD1
size: many
J: TRBJ1-1
V: TRBV9
DNA: TGTGCCAGCAGCGCCGGGACAGGGTTGAACACTGAAGCTTTCTTT
CDR3: CASSAGTGLNTEAFF

D: NA
size: many
J: TRBJ1-2
V: TRBV20-1
DNA: TGCAGTGCTAGTCCCCCTCGTATGTATGGCTACACCTTC
CDR3: CSASPPRMYGYTF

D: TRBD2
size: many
J: TRBJ2-5
V: TRBV12-3/TRBV12-4
DNA: TGTGCCAGCAGTTCGCCGGGGGGGTACCAAGAGACCCAGTACTTC
CDR3: CASSSPGGYQETQYF

D: TRBD1
size: NA
J: TRBJ1-6
V: TRBV2
DNA: TGTGCCAGTGATCAGGGGGCTAATTCACCCCTCCACTTT
CDR3: CASDQGANSPLHF

D: TRBD2
size: NA
J: TRBJ2-3
V: TRBV7-9
DNA: TGTGCCAGCACTATTGGACTAGCGGGAATTTCAGATACGCAGTATTTT
CDR3: CASTIGLAGISDTQYF

D: NA
size: NA
J: TRBJ2-3
V: TRBV20-1
DNA: TGCAGGCTGCGGGCAGGGAGCACAGATACGCAGTATTTT
CDR3: CRLRAGSTDTQYF

D: NA
size: NA
J: TRBJ1-4
V: TRBV20-1
DNA: TGCAGTGCTAGAGGATTCAGACATGAAAAACTGTTTTTT
CDR3: CSARGFRHEKLFF

D: NA
size: many
J: TRBJ2-7
V: TRBV14
DNA: TGTGCCAGCAGCCAAGGGCTAGCCTGGTCCTACGAGCAGTACTTC
CDR3: CASSQGLAWSYEQYF

D: TRBD2
size: NA
J: TRBJ2-5
V: TRBV7-2
DNA: TGTGCCAGCAGCCCCTCCTTAGCGGGAGAGGGGACCCAGTACTTC
CDR3: CASSPSLAGEGTQYF

D: TRBD2
size: NA
J: TRBJ2-1
V: TRBV7-9
DNA: TGTGCCAGTAGTATACCGGGACTAGCGGGAGGGGGCAATGAGCAGTTCTTC
CDR3: CASSIPGLAGGGNEQFF

D: TRBD1
size: many
J: TRBJ1-1
V: TRBV5-8
DNA: TGTGCCAGCGCGACAGGGGTCGGGGCTGAAGCTTTCTTT
CDR3: CASATGVGAEAFF

D: NA
size: many
J: TRBJ1-1
V: TRBV18
DNA: TGTGCCAGCTCACCGGGCCGGCCAGGAACTGAAGCTTTCTTT
CDR3: CASSPGRPGTEAFF

D: NA
size: NA
J: TRBJ2-2
V: TRBV25-1
DNA: TGTGCCAGCAGCGCCGGGAAGGTGGACACCGGGGAGCTGTTTTTT
CDR3: CASSAGKVDTGELFF

D: NA
size: NA
J: TRBJ2-7
V: TRBV29-1
DNA: TGCAGCTTGGGAGATTCCTACGAGCAGTACTTC
CDR3: CSLGDSYEQYF

D: TRBD1
size: NA
J: TRBJ1-3
V: TRBV7-6
DNA: TGTGCCAGCAGCTTAGGTCCAGGGGGGAACACCATATATTTT
CDR3: CASSLGPGGNTIYF

D: TRBD1
size: many
J: TRBJ2-7
V: TRBV10-3
DNA: TGTGCCATCAGTCGGGACAGGGTCTTCGAGCAGTACTTC
CDR3: CAISRDRVFEQYF

D: TRBD2
size: many
J: TRBJ2-2
V: TRBV2
DNA: TGTGCCAGCCGGGGGGGGCCAGGGGAGCTGTTTTTT
CDR3: CASRGGPGELFF

D: NA
size: NA
J: TRBJ2-5
V: TRBV20-1
DNA: TGCAGTGCCATAGGGACATCCCTTAAAGAGACCCAGTACTTC
CDR3: CSAIGTSLKETQYF

D: TRBD2
size: few
J: TRBJ2-1
V: TRBV2
DNA: TGTGCCAGTCTAGCGGGAGTGTCCTACAATGAGCAGTTCTTC
CDR3: CASLAGVSYNEQFF

D: TRBD2
size: NA
J: TRBJ2-5
V: TRBV5-6
DNA: TGTGCCAGCAGCTTGAGGGTCCTGCGGGAGAGCCAAGAGACCCAGTACTTC
CDR3: CASSLRVLRESQETQYF

D: NA
size: NA
J: TRBJ2-2
V: TRBV10-3
DNA: TGTGCCGTCAAGACAGGGAACACCGGGGAGCTGTTTTTT
CDR3: CAVKTGNTGELFF

D: TRBD2
size: few
J: TRBJ2-7
V: TRBV7-3
DNA: TGTGCCAGCAGCTTAAAGATCGGACTAGCGGGAGGAATCTCCTACGAGCAGTACTTC
CDR3: CASSLKIGLAGGISYEQYF